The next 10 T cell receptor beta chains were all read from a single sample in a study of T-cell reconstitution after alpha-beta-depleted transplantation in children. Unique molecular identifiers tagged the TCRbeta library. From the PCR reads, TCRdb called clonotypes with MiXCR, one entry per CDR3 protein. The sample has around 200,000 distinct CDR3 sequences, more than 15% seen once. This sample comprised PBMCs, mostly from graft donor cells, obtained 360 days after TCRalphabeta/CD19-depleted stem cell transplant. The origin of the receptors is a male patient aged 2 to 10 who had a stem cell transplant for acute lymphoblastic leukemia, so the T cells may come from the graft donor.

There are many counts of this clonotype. Written as DNA, the CDR3 is TGTGCCAGCACCGGGACAGTCGGTGATGGCAATGAGCAGTTCTTC. It specifies CASTGTVGDGNEQFF. This sequence joins TRBV2 and TRBJ2-1; 7 bases line up with TRBD1. J lost 6 bases, V lost 7 bases, and 12 bases had no gene match. CDR3 size: 15 residues. Per the germline V gene, CDR1 is SNHLY and CDR2 is FYNNEI.

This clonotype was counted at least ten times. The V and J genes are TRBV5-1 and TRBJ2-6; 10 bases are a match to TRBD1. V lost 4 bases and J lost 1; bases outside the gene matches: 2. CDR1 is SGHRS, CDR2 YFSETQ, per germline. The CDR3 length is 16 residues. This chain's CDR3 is CASSTGQGSGANVLTF. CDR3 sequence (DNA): TGCGCCAGCAGCACGGGACAGGGGTCTGGGGCCAACGTCCTGACTTTC.

The CDR3 sequence is CASSQDVDSVYEQYF. Here the CDR3 DNA reads TGCGCCAGCAGCCAAGATGTAGATTCTGTCTACGAGCAGTACTTC. V gene TRBV4-3 combines with J gene TRBJ2-7, with no clear D. The germline gives CDR1 LGHNA, CDR2 YSLEER. Trimming stripped 0 bases from V and 3 bases from J, with 12 bases between. CDR3 length equals 15 residues.

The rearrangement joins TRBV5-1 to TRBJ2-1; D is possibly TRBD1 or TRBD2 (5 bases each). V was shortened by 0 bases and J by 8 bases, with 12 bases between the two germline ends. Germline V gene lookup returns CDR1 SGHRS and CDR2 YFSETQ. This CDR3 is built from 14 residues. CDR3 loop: CASSLVRVGDEQFF. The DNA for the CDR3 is TGCGCCAGCAGCTTGGTCAGGGTCGGGGATGAGCAGTTCTTC.

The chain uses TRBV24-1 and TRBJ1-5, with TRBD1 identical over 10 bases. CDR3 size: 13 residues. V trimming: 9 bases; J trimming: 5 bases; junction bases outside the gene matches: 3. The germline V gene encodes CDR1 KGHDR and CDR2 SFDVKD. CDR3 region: CATGTGVHQPQHF. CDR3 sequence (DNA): TGTGCCACCGGGACAGGGGTCCATCAGCCCCAGCATTTT.

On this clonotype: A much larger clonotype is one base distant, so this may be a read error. CDR3 DNA: TGTGCCAGCAGTTATCCGACTAGCGGGAGGGCCTCGTATCCCTACGAGCAGTACTTC. It yields the protein CASSYPTSGRASYPYEQYF. The gene calls are TRBV6-2 or TRBV6-3 and TRBJ2-7, with 14 bases fitting TRBD2. V lost 3 bases to trimming and J lost 2 bases; unmatched junction nucleotides: 12. This CDR3 spans 19 amino acids. Germline V CDR1 and CDR2: MNHEY, SVGEGT.

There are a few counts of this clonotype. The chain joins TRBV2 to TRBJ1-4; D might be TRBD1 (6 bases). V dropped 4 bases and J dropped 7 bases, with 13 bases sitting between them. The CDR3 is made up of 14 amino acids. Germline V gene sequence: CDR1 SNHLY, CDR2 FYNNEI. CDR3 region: CASSVPHRAEKLFF. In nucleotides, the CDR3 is TGTGCCAGCAGTGTTCCTCACAGGGCTGAAAAACTGTTTTTT.

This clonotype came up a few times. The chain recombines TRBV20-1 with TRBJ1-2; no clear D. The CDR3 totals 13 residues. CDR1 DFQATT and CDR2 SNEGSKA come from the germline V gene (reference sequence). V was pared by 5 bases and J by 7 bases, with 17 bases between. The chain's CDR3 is CSAPTPLLGGYTF. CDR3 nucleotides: TGCAGTGCTCCAACACCGTTATTGGGTGGCTACACCTTC.

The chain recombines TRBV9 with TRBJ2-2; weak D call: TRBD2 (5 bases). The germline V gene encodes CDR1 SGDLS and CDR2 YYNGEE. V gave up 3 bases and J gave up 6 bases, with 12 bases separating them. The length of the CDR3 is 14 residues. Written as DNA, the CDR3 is TGTGCCAGCAGCGCCTCTAGAGGGCCCGGGGAGCTGTTTTTT. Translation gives CASSASRGPGELFF.

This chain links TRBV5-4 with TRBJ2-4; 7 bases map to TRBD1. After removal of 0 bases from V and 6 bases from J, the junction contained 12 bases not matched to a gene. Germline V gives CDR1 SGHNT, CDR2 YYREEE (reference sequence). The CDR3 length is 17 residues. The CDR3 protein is CASSLGTGLGQRNIQYF. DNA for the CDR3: TGTGCCAGCAGCTTGGGAACCGGACTGGGACAGAGAAACATTCAGTACTTC.